This TCR beta chain was identified during a study of T cell responses to AZD1222 COVID-19 vaccine (dated by TCRdb to the early 2020s). Turning to the overall study: TCR sequencing was performed for 233 trial participants, of whom approximately 200 were given two doses of AZD1222 and about 25 were given two doses of MenACWY control vaccine. Enrollment into the trials was organized by age into subgroups of 18-55, 56-69 and 70-plus years, and those subgroups contained about 160, 30 and 59 TCR-sequenced participants, respectively.

In regard to this clone: Its antigen is currently not known. Nothing much larger sits one base from this clone, and base qualities are not available.

Overall results and qualifications from the work: Participants were mostly white British and included more females than males, and it was suggested by the authors that clonal diversity may have been underestimated. Only five or six AZD1222 recipients were SARS-CoV-2 seropositive at baseline, limiting conclusions about previously exposed vaccinees. The 56-69-year group was small, and its depth increase did not reach significance, likely because of low power. Because no samples from the day 14 peak response were available, repertoires could be characterized only after the peak T cell response. Vaccine-associated CD4 TCRs spanned the whole spike protein, with dominant responses in regions 160-218 and 743-854. After two AZD1222 doses, both the breadth and the depth of spike-specific TCRs were significantly higher than at day 0 and than in MenACWY recipients. Reportedly, almost half of the unique spike-specific TCRs recognized epitopes lying outside the regions that are mutated in the B.1.351 and B.1.1.7 variants.

This sample's time point label indicates: about 28 days (+/-7) after the second vaccine dose. AZD1222 recipients given second doses at about 4 weeks or at about 12 weeks were pooled, since spike-specific TCR depth and breadth were not found to differ between the two schedules. Vaccinee samples were obtained from the UK trials COV001 and COV002, which included a single-blind randomized controlled phase 2/3 trial of AZD1222 (ChAdOx1 nCoV-19) in healthy adults. Trial participant PBMC samples were collected at day 0 and day 28 after the second dose for TCRbeta chain sequencing. The CDR3 regions of human TCRbeta chains were analyzed by immunosequencing. On the authors' methods: TCRs in the repertoires were matched against a reference library of SARS-CoV-2-specific TCRs that had been generated with the MIRA antigen-specificity platform. Breadth meant the fraction of unique TCRs that were SARS-CoV-2-associated, whereas depth meant the fraction of total T cells that were SARS-CoV-2-associated. Using the MIRA data, every spike-specific TCR was mapped to the spike region that the TCR reacted to and assigned to either a CD4 or a CD8 class. Log10-transformed breadth and depth values were compared by one-way ANOVA with Sidak's multiple comparisons tests. This is the immuneACCESS table as TCRdb keeps it, with only in-frame sequences that have V and J called. A part of the clones is gone; compared with another copy, unresolved V genes explain less than half, and the rest is unexplained. V, J and clone size are taken as reported in that table, and D and trimming were inferred from the DNA itself. In this sample the table shows around 140,000 clones, around 91% of which occur a single time. The ten largest account for about a tenth of the sample.

The CDR3 contains 13 residues, cysteine and phenylalanine counted. Only CDR3 DNA remains: 39 bases, in frame from the first base. Trimming costs V 5 bases and J 6 bases, and their ends lie 13 bases apart. The receptor chain draws on TRBV12-3 or TRBV12-4 and TRBJ1-1, with no confident D gene call. The receptor was derived from an adult who received the AZD1222 COVID-19 vaccine. Material: peripheral blood, obtained 28 days after the second AZD1222 dose. The encoded CDR3 is CASSPDLQPEAFF. The DNA is as follows: TGTGCCAGCAGTCCAGACCTACAGCCTGAAGCTTTCTTT.